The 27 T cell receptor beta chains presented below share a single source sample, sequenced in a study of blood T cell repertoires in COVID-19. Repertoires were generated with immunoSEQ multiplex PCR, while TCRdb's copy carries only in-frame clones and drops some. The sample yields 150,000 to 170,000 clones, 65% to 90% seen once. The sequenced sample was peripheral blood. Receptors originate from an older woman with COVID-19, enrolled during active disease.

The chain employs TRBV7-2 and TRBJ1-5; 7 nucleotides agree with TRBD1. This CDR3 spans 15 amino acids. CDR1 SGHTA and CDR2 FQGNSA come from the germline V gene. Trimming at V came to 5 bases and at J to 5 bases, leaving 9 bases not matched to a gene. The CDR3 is CASSPRTGEYQPQHF. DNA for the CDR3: TGTGCCAGCAGCCCTAGGACAGGTGAATATCAGCCCCAGCATTTT.

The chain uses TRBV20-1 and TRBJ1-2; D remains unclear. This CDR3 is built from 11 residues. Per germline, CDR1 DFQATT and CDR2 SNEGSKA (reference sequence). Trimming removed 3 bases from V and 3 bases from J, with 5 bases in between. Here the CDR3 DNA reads TGCAGTGCTAGTAGCCACTATGGCTACACCTTC. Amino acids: CSASSHYGYTF.

This chain's CDR3 is CASSLRHPGEAFF. CDR3 DNA: TGTGCCAGCAGCTTACGTCATCCGGGGGAAGCTTTCTTT. This chain connects TRBV11-3 to TRBJ1-1; the D is unclear. V shed 2 bases and J shed 8 bases, with 12 bases lying between them. This CDR3 spans 13 amino acids. CDR1 is SGHNT and CDR2 is YENEEA in the germline V gene.

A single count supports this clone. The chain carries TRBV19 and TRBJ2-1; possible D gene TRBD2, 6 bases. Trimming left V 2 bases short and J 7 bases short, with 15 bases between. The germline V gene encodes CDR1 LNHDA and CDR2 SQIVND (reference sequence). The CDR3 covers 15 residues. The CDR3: CASSITFRGRNEQFF. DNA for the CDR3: TGTGCCAGTAGTATAACTTTTCGGGGGAGGAATGAGCAGTTCTTC.

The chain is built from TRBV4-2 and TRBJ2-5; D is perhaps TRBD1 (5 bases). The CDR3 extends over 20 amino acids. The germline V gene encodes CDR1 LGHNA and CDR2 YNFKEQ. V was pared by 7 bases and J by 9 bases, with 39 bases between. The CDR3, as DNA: TGTGCCAGCAACGACGCTACTCGGACAATGTCCTGCTCCACAACGATGGCCCAGTACTTC. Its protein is CASNDATRTMSCSTTMAQYF.

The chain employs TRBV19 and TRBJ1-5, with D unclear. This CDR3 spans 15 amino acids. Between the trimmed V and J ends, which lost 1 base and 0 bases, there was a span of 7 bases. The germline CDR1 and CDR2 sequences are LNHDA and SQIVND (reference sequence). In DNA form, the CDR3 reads TGTGCCAGTAGTATAGTGAGGGATAGCAATCAGCCCCAGCATTTT. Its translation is CASSIVRDSNQPQHF. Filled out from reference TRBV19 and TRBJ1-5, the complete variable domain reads DGGITQSPKYLFRKEGQNVTLSCEQNLNHDAMYWYRQDPGQGLRLIYYSQIVNDFQKGDIAEGYSVSREKKESFPLTVTSAQKNPTAFYLCASSIVRDSNQPQHFGDGTRLSIL.

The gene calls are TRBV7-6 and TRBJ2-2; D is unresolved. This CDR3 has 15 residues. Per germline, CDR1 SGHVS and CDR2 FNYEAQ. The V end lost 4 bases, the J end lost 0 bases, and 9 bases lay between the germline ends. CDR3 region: CASSSRRANTGELFF. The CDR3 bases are TGTGCCAGCAGCTCCAGGCGAGCGAACACCGGGGAGCTGTTTTTT.

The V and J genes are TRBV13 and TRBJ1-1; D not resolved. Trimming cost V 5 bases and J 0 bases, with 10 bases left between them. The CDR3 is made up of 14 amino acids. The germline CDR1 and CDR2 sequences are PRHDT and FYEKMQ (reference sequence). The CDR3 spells CASSRAGLNTEAFF. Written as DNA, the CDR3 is TGTGCCAGCAGCCGAGCAGGTTTGAACACTGAAGCTTTCTTT.

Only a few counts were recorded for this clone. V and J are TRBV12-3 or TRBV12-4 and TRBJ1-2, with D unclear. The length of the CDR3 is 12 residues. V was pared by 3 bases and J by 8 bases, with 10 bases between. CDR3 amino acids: CASSFGSEGYTF. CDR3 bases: TGTGCCAGCAGTTTCGGGAGTGAAGGCTACACCTTC.

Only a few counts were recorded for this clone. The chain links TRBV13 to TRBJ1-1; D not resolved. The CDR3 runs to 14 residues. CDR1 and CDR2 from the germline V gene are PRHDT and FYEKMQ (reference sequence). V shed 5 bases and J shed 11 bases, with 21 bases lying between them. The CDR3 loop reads CASSRAAATGSAFF. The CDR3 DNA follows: TGTGCCAGCAGCCGGGCAGCGGCAACTGGATCGGCTTTCTTT.

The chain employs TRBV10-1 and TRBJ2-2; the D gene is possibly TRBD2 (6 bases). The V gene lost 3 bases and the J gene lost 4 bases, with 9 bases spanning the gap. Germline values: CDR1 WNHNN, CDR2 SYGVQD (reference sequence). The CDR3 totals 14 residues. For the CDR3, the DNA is TGCGCCAGCAGTGAATTCGGGGGCACCGGGGAGCTGTTTTTT. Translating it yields CASSEFGGTGELFF.

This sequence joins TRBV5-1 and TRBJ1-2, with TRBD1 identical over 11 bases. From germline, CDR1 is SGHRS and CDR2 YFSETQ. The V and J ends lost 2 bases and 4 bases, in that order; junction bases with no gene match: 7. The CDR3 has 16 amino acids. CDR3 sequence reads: CASSFTRDRGTYGYTF. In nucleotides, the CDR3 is TGCGCCAGCAGCTTTACCCGGGACAGGGGGACCTATGGCTACACCTTC.

Here the CDR3 DNA reads TGTGCCAGCAGTGAAGGGCGAGGGGGCTACACCTTC. This codes for CASSEGRGGYTF. The chain uses TRBV6-1 and TRBJ1-2, with unresolved D. The CDR3 length is 12 residues. V was clipped by 1 base and J by 8 bases, with 8 bases between them. Germline V lookup: CDR1 MNHNS, CDR2 SASEGT.

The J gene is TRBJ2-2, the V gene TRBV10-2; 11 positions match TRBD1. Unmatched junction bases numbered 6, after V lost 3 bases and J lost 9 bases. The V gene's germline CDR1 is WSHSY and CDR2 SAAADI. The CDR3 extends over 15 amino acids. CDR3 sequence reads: CASSDGTGGRRELFF. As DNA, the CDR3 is TGCGCCAGCAGTGATGGGACAGGGGGACGGAGGGAGCTGTTTTTT.

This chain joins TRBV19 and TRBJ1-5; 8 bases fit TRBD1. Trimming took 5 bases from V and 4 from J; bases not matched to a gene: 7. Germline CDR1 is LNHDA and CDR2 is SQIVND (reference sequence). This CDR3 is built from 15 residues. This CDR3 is CASSVHRGGNQPQHF. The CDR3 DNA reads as TGTGCCAGTAGTGTCCACAGGGGGGGTAATCAGCCCCAGCATTTT.

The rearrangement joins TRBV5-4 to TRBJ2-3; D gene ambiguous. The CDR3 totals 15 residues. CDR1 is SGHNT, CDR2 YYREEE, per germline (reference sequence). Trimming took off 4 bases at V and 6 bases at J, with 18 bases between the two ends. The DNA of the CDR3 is TGTGCCAGCAGCATCCAAGGCGGTGGCAAGGATACGCAGTATTTT. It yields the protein CASSIQGGGKDTQYF.

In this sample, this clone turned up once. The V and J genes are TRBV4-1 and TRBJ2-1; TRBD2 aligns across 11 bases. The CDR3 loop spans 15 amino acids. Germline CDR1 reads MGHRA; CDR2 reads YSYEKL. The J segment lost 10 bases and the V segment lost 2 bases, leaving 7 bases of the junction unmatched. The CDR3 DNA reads TGCGCCAGCAGCCAACGCGTAGCGGGGGGGTACGAGCAGTTCTTC. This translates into CASSQRVAGGYEQFF.

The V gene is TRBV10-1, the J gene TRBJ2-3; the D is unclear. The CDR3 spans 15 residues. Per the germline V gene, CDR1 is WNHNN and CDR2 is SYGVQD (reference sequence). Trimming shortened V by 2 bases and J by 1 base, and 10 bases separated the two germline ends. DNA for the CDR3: TGCGCCAGCAGTGAGGAGGTGATTGGCACAGATACGCAGTATTTT. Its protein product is CASSEEVIGTDTQYF.

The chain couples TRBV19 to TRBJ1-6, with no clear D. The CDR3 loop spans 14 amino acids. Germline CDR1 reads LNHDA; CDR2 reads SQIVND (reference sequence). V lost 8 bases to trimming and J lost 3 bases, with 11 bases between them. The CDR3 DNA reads TGTGCCAGTCGAGGGAGAATCTATAATTCACCCCTCCACTTT. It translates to CASRGRIYNSPLHF. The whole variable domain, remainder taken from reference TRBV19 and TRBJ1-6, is DGGITQSPKYLFRKEGQNVTLSCEQNLNHDAMYWYRQDPGQGLRLIYYSQIVNDFQKGDIAEGYSVSREKKESFPLTVTSAQKNPTAFYLCASRGRIYNSPLHFGNGTRLTVT.

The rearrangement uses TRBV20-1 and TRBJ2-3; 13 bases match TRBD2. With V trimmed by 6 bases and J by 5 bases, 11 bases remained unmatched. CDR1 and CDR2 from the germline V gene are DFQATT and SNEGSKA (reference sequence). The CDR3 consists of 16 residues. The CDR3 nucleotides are TGCAGTGCCAGTAGGGAACTAGCGGGAGGGCAAGATACGCAGTATTTT. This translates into CSASRELAGGQDTQYF.

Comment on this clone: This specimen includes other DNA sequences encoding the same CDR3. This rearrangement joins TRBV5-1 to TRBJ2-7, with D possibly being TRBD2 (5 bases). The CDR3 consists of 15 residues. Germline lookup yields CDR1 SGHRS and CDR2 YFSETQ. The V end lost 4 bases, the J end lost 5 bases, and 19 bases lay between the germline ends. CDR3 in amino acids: CASSPGPGLGDEQYV. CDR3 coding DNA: TGCGCCAGCAGCCCTGGGCCAGGCCTCGGGGACGAGCAGTACGTC.

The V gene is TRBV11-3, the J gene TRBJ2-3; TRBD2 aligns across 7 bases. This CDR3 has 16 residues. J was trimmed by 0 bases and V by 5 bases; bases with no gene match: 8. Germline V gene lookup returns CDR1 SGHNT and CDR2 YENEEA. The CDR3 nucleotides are TGTGCCAGCAGCCCGACCTTTAGCGGGAGCACAGATACGCAGTATTTT. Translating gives CASSPTFSGSTDTQYF. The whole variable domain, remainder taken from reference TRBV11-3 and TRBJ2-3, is EAGVVQSPRYKIIEKKQPVAFWCNPISGHNTLYWYLQNLGQGPELLIRYENEEAVDDSQLPKDRFSAERLKGVDSTLKIQPAELGDSAVYLCASSPTFSGSTDTQYFGPGTRLTVL.

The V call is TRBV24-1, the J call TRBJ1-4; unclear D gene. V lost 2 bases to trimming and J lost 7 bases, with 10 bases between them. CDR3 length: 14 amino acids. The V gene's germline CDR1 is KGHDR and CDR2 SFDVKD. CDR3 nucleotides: TGTGCCACCAGTGATTCCCAGGCCACTGAAAAACTGTTTTTT. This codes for CATSDSQATEKLFF.

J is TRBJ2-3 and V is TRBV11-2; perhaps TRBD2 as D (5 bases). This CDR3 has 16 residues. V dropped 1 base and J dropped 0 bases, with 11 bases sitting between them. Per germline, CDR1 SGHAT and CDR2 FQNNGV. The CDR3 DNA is TGTGCCAGCAGCTTAGGAAGCGGCTTCAGCACAGATACGCAGTATTTT. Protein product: CASSLGSGFSTDTQYF.

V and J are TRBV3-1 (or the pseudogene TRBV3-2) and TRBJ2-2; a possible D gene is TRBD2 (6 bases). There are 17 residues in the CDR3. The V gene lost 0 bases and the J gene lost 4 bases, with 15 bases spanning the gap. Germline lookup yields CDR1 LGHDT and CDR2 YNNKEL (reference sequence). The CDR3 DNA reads TGTGCCAGCAGCCAAGACCGTGACTCGCGGGGCACCGGGGAGCTGTTTTTT. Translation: CASSQDRDSRGTGELFF.

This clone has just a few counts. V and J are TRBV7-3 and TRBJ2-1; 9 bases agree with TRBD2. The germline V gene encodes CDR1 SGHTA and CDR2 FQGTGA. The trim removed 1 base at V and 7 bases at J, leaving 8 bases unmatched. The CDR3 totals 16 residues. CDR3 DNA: TGTGCCAGCAGCTTAATGAGGCTAGCGGGGTTGAATGAGCAGTTCTTC. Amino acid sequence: CASSLMRLAGLNEQFF. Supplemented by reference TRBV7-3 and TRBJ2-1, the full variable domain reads GAGVSQTPSNKVTEKGKYVELRCDPISGHTALYWYRQSLGQGPEFLIYFQGTGAADDSGLPNDRFFAVRPEGSVSTLKIQRTERGDSAVYLCASSLMRLAGLNEQFFGPGTRLTVL.

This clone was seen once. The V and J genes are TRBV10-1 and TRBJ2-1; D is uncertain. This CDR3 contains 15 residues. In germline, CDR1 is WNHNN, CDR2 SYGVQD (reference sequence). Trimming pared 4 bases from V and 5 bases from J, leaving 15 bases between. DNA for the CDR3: TGCGCCAGCAGTGGAGTGTATGGGCAGGACAATGAGCAGTTCTTC. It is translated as CASSGVYGQDNEQFF.